A selection of T cell receptor beta chains follows, all from one sample in a study of CD8 T cells in ankylosing spondylitis. TCRdb fed the 5' RACE reads into MiXCR, producing one record per CDR3 protein. This repertoire shows 240,000 or so distinct CDR3 sequences, less than 10% found once; its top ten account for almost 7%. Sequenced input: blood, either unsorted or a sorted T cell fraction (not recorded which). These receptors were obtained from a male donor with ankylosing spondylitis or in good health (not recorded which). Each CDR3 is given with its conserved first and last residue.

v_call cdr3_aa
TRBV6-1 CAAVSTYEQYF
TRBV4-3 CASRDRGLTDTQYF
TRBV10-3 CAISLSFF
TRBV20-1 CSATRDSYEQYF
TRBV6-5 CATLQGAVGYTF
TRBV7-9 CASSWGRGSPRNEQFF
TRBV7-9 CASSPSGAGETQYF
TRBV7-2 CASSFPPPPTQYF
TRBV12-3/TRBV12-4 CASSFPPGRPAAFF
TRBV10-3 CAISPGLSNSGANVLTF
TRBV10-3 CAISRSGGSSYNEQFF
TRBV20-1 CSANRGDNQPQHF
TRBV4-1 CASSQDTGTGYGYTF
TRBV5-1 CASSLGGEYTEAFF
TRBV10-3 CAISGWTGGGEQFF
TRBV20-1 CSARQAGGLHNEQFF
TRBV20-1 CSARSGIEQYF
TRBV29-1 CSVGSGTGTVTQYF
TRBV6-1 CASSGTGGGHNEQFF
TRBV10-2 CASSERVETQYF
TRBV7-2 CASSSRELVNYEQYF
TRBV20-1 CSAETGGSYEQYF
TRBV7-2 CASSPSGQKNIQYF
TRBV6-5 CASSYRDRGGETQYF
TRBV20-1 CSARSRNFQPQHF
TRBV20-1 CSASGTSGTRSYEQYF
TRBV7-8 CASSPGTRVEQYF
TRBV9 CASSGITAEAFF
TRBV5-6 CASSLELREDTGELFF
TRBV7-2 CASSLVATQETQYF
TRBV20-1 CSARDSRAGANVLTF
TRBV20-1 CSASAGGNQETQYF
TRBV6-4 CASSDSAGGKYGYTF
TRBV5-1 CASSFLSGGDQPQHF
TRBV12-3/TRBV12-4 CASSLVGSLGEQFF
TRBV23-1 CASSQYKRYF
TRBV6-2/TRBV6-3 CASSSGREANEQFF
TRBV20-1 CSARKGGSRYEQYF
TRBV7-3 CASSPELAGEQFF
TRBV20-1 CSASAGSGNEQFF
TRBV11-3 CASSSGGQNEQFF
TRBV9 CASSVGQGVNQPQHF
TRBV4-3 CASSQARGGAYLTGELFF
TRBV30 CAWRGQGGNQPQHF
TRBV27 CASSYDVESSGYTF
TRBV6-5 CASSNRDRGYGYTF
TRBV6-2/TRBV6-3 CASSYFRDRSDTQYF
TRBV5-5 CASSIQREQFF
TRBV5-5 CASSLGAGRGNQPQHF